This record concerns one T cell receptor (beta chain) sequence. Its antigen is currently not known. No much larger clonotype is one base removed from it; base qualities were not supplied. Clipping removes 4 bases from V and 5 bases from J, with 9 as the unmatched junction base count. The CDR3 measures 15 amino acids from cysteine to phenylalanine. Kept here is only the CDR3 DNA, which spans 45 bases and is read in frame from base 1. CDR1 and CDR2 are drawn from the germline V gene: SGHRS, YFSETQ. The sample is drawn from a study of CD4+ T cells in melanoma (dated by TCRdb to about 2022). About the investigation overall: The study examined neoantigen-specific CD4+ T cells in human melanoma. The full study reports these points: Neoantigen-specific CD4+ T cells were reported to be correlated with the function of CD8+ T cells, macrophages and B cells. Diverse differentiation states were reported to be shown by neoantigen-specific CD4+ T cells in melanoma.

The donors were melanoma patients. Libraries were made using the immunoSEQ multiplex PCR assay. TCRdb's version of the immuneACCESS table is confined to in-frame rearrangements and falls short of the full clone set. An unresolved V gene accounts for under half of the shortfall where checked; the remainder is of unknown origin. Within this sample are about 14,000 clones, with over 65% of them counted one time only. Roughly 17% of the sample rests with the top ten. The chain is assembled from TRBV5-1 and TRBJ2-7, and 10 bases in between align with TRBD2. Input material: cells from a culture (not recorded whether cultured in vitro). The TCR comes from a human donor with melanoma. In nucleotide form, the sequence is TGCGCCAGCAGCCATGGGACTAGCGAAGGTAACGAGCAGTACTTC. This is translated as CASSHGTSEGNEQYF.